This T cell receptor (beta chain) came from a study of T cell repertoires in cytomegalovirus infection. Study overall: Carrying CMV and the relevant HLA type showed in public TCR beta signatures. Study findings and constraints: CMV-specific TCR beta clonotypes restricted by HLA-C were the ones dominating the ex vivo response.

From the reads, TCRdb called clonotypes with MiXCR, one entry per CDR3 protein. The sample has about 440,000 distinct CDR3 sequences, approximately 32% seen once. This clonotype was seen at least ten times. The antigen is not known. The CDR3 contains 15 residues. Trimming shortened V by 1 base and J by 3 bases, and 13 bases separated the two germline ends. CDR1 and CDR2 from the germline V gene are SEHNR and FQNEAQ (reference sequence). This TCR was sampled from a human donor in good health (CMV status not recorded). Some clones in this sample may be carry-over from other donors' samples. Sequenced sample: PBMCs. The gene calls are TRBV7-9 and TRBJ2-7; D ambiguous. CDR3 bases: TGTGCCAGCAGCTTAGTGGTGGGCACGTTCTACGAGCAGTACTTC. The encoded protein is CASSLVVGTFYEQYF. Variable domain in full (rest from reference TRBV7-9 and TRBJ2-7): DTGVSQNPRHKITKRGQNVTFRCDPISEHNRLYWYRQTLGQGPEFLTYFQNEAQLEKSRLLSDRFSAERPKGSFSTLEIQRTEQGDSAMYLCASSLVVGTFYEQYFGPGTRLTVT.